Each of the 22 T cell receptor beta chains below was sequenced from the same sample in a study of shared clonotypes between healthy human individuals. Data came from immunoSEQ multiplex PCR; TCRdb stores just in-frame clones and leaves some out. Here the sample spans 2 million to 2.5 million clones, around 93% being singletons. The specimen sequenced was naive CD4+ T cells from PBMCs. Subset of the sample: CD45RA+ positively selected. The receptors stem from a man between 18 and 35 years old in good health. Some clones in this sample may be carry-over from other donors' samples.

The CDR3 DNA is TGTGCCAGCAGCTTGAGACAGGGGTCCATTCAGTACTTC. This translates into CASSLRQGSIQYF. This sequence joins TRBV5-4 and TRBJ2-4; 8 bases align to TRBD1. This CDR3 has 13 residues. CDR1 and CDR2 (germline): SGHNT, YYREEE (reference sequence). Unmatched junction bases numbered 3, after V lost 1 base and J lost 9 bases. Combining the CDR3 with reference TRBV5-4 and TRBJ2-4 gives the whole variable domain ETGVTQSPTHLIKTRGQQVTLRCSSQSGHNTVSWYQQALGQGPQFIFQYYREEENGRGNFPPRFSGLQFPNYSSELNVNALELDDSALYLCASSLRQGSIQYFGAGTRLSVL.

The chain uses TRBV18 and TRBJ1-5; 7 bases map to TRBD1. V was pared by 4 bases and J by 2 bases, with 8 bases of the junction left unmatched. Per the germline V gene, CDR1 is KGHSH and CDR2 is LQKENI. The CDR3 contains 16 residues. The CDR3 loop is CASSRYDRAGNQPQHF. The CDR3 DNA sequence: TGTGCCAGCTCACGATACGACAGGGCCGGCAATCAGCCCCAGCATTTT.

This clone was detected a few times. The J gene is TRBJ1-1, the V gene TRBV5-1, with 10 bases matching TRBD1. The CDR3 consists of 15 residues. Germline loops: CDR1 SGHRS, CDR2 YFSETQ. V trimming: 0 bases; J trimming: 5 bases; junction bases outside the gene matches: 4. The CDR3 is CASSLAGQGLTEAFF. The CDR3 DNA is TGCGCCAGCAGCTTGGCGGGACAGGGGTTGACTGAAGCTTTCTTT.

The chain recombines TRBV28 with TRBJ2-1; TRBD2 agrees at 7 bases. Germline V gives CDR1 MDHEN, CDR2 SYDVKM. V was pared by 3 bases and J by 4 bases, with 3 bases of the junction left unmatched. The CDR3 consists of 14 residues. CDR3 DNA sequence: TGTGCCAGCAGTTTGGGAGGGCCTTACAATGAGCAGTTCTTC. Its protein is CASSLGGPYNEQFF.

Worth noting for this clone: Other DNA sequences in this sample translate to the same CDR3. The chain is built from TRBV5-4 and TRBJ2-3, with D unresolved. V was shortened by 0 bases and J by 0 bases, with 5 bases between the two germline ends. The CDR3 runs 14 residues. Germline V lookup: CDR1 SGHNT, CDR2 YYREEE (reference sequence). The CDR3 bases are TGTGCCAGCAGCTTGGACGCCAGCACAGATACGCAGTATTTT. This translates into CASSLDASTDTQYF.

The J gene is TRBJ2-3, the V gene TRBV5-1; possible D gene TRBD1, 5 bases. CDR1 and CDR2 from the germline V gene are SGHRS and YFSETQ. Trimming removed 4 bases from V and 1 base from J, with 13 bases in between. This CDR3 contains 15 residues. The CDR3 DNA sequence: TGCGCCAGCAGCGCGATGGGGCCGGGCACAGATACGCAGTATTTT. This gives the protein CASSAMGPGTDTQYF.

The chain joins TRBV6-5 to TRBJ2-1; D gene unclear. Trimming cost V 6 bases and J 4 bases, with 16 bases left between them. The germline CDR1 and CDR2 sequences are MNHEY and SVGAGI. The CDR3 length is 15 residues. The DNA for the CDR3 is TGTGCCAGCAGCAAAATACCAAGGGCATACAATGAGCAGTTCTTC. Residues: CASSKIPRAYNEQFF.

The V and J genes are TRBV6-6 and TRBJ2-1; a possible D gene is TRBD2 (6 bases). Trimming shortened V by 7 bases and J by 8 bases, and 15 bases separated the two germline ends. The CDR3 loop spans 13 amino acids. Germline V gene lookup returns CDR1 MNHNY and CDR2 SVGAGI (reference sequence). The CDR3 sequence is CASNDGGRDEQFF. For the CDR3, the DNA is TGTGCCAGCAACGACGGGGGACGGGATGAGCAGTTCTTC.

The rearrangement links TRBV2 to TRBJ2-2; no clear D gene. The CDR3 runs 12 residues. The germline V gene encodes CDR1 SNHLY and CDR2 FYNNEI. The V gene lost 7 bases and the J gene lost 7 bases, with 10 bases spanning the gap. The CDR3 region is CASTGDFGELFF. The CDR3 DNA follows: TGTGCCAGCACTGGGGATTTCGGGGAGCTGTTTTTT.

The V and J genes are TRBV7-9 and TRBJ1-3, with a possible D match to TRBD1 (5 bases). Germline V gene lookup returns CDR1 SEHNR and CDR2 FQNEAQ (reference sequence). This CDR3 spans 15 amino acids. V dropped 4 bases and J dropped 0 bases, with 10 bases sitting between them. Here the CDR3 DNA reads TGTGCCAGCAGCTCGGGGGTGAACTCTGGAAACACCATATATTTT. Translation gives CASSSGVNSGNTIYF. Variable domain in full (rest from reference TRBV7-9 and TRBJ1-3): DTGVSQNPRHKITKRGQNVTFRCDPISEHNRLYWYRQTLGQGPEFLTYFQNEAQLEKSRLLSDRFSAERPKGSFSTLEIQRTEQGDSAMYLCASSSGVNSGNTIYFGEGSWLTVV.

The chain carries TRBV2 and TRBJ2-3; the D is unclear. V dropped 4 bases and J dropped 3 bases, with 14 bases sitting between them. The CDR3 extends over 15 amino acids. Looked up from germline, CDR1 is SNHLY and CDR2 is FYNNEI. CDR3 nucleotide sequence: TGTGCCAGCAGTGTGGTCCCCGTTGGTACAGATACGCAGTATTTT. Translation gives CASSVVPVGTDTQYF. The full variable domain, completed using reference TRBV2 and TRBJ2-3, is EPEVTQTPSHQVTQMGQEVILRCVPISNHLYFYWYRQILGQKVEFLVSFYNNEISEKSEIFDDQFSVERPDGSNFTLKIRSTKLEDSAMYFCASSVVPVGTDTQYFGPGTRLTVL.

In this sample, this clone turned up a few times. The chain joins TRBV30 to TRBJ1-3; weak D call: TRBD1 (5 bases). CDR1 is GTSNPN, CDR2 SVGIG, per germline (reference sequence). Trimming took 1 base from V and 7 from J, leaving 14 bases between them. The CDR3 is 14 residues long. The DNA for the CDR3 is TGTGCCTGGAGTGCCCTCGGTCGGGGGAACACCATATATTTT. Translated: CAWSALGRGNTIYF.

The chain recombines TRBV4-1 with TRBJ2-2, with 11 bases aligning to TRBD1. J gave up 3 bases and V 4 bases, and 10 bases lay outside the gene matches. The CDR3 consists of 18 residues. Germline V lookup: CDR1 MGHRA, CDR2 YSYEKL. The CDR3 loop is CASSLGQGARLDTGELFF. In DNA form, the CDR3 reads TGCGCCAGCAGCCTCGGACAGGGGGCCCGTTTGGACACCGGGGAGCTGTTTTTT.

This clone has only a few counts. At the DNA level, this CDR3 is encoded by other sequences in the same sample as well. The chain's CDR3 is CASSPSNQPQHF. In DNA, the CDR3 is TGTGCCAGCAGCCCCAGCAATCAGCCCCAGCATTTT. The chain uses TRBV7-2 and TRBJ1-5; D gene ambiguous. The CDR3 is 12 amino acids. CDR1 is SGHTA, CDR2 FQGNSA, per germline. Trimming cost V 5 bases and J 1 base, with 3 bases left between them.

This sequence joins TRBV23-1 and TRBJ2-3; D perhaps matches TRBD2 (6 bases). TRBV23-1 is an ORF for which the function is uncertain. The CDR3 covers 15 residues. Trimming removed 6 bases from V and 2 bases from J, with 15 bases in between. CDR3 amino acids: CASSPRAGYTDTQYF. For the CDR3, the DNA is TGCGCCAGCAGCCCGCGTGCGGGGTACACAGATACGCAGTATTTT.

The chain is built from TRBV5-1 and TRBJ2-3; 14 bases line up with TRBD2. V lost 0 bases and J lost 0; bases outside the gene matches: 6. Germline values: CDR1 SGHRS, CDR2 YFSETQ. The CDR3 sequence is 19 residues long. The CDR3 DNA is TGCGCCAGCAGCTTGGAGGGACTAGCGGGAGCGGGGAGCACAGATACGCAGTATTTT. Its translation: CASSLEGLAGAGSTDTQYF.

This sequence joins TRBV9 and TRBJ2-5, with D possibly being TRBD1 (6 bases). Trimming cost V 4 bases and J 1 base, with 17 bases left between them. Germline V gives CDR1 SGDLS, CDR2 YYNGEE. The CDR3 is made up of 16 amino acids. The CDR3: CASSRNLQGAQETQYF. The CDR3 DNA is TGTGCCAGCAGCCGAAATCTACAGGGAGCCCAAGAGACCCAGTACTTC.

This chain joins TRBV5-1 and TRBJ2-2; 8 bases are shared with TRBD1. The CDR3 runs 17 residues. The V and J ends lost 2 bases and 1 base, in that order; junction bases with no gene match: 7. Germline CDR1 reads SGHRS; CDR2 reads YFSETQ. CDR3 protein: CASSLLTGTGNTGELFF. In DNA form, the CDR3 reads TGCGCCAGCAGCTTATTAACCGGGACAGGGAACACCGGGGAGCTGTTTTTT.

The chain is built from TRBV28 and TRBJ1-2; D gene uncertain. V was pared by 6 bases and J by 7 bases, with 15 bases between. Per the germline V gene, CDR1 is MDHEN and CDR2 is SYDVKM. This CDR3 comprises 13 residues. CDR3 nucleotides: TGTGCCAGCAGCCCGCCACAGAATCGTGGCTACACCTTC. Translating it yields CASSPPQNRGYTF.

This chain links TRBV9 with TRBJ1-4; D call uncertain. The CDR3 extends over 13 amino acids. V lost 2 bases and J 4 bases, leaving 6 bases between the germline ends. Germline CDR1 and CDR2: SGDLS and YYNGEE. The CDR3 loop reads CASSVRVNEKLFF. DNA for the CDR3: TGTGCCAGCAGCGTCCGGGTTAATGAAAAACTGTTTTTT.

This clone has a single count. V usage is TRBV5-6 and J usage is TRBJ1-5; D call uncertain. The V end was cut by 0 bases, the J end by 0 bases, with 10 bases between. This CDR3 spans 16 amino acids. Germline values: CDR1 SGHDT, CDR2 YYEEEE. In nucleotides, the CDR3 is TGTGCCAGCAGCTTGGCGGGGATTTATAGCAATCAGCCCCAGCATTTT. It yields the protein CASSLAGIYSNQPQHF. The full variable domain, in which reference TRBV5-6 and TRBJ1-5 provide the parts outside the CDR3, is DAGVTQSPTHLIKTRGQQVTLRCSPKSGHDTVSWYQQALGQGPQFIFQYYEEEERQRGNFPDRFSGHQFPNYSSELNVNALLLGDSALYLCASSLAGIYSNQPQHFGDGTRLSIL.

This chain connects TRBV7-9 to TRBJ1-4; TRBD1 is a possible D gene (6 bases). The CDR3 contains 15 residues. Germline V gene data show CDR1 as SEHNR and CDR2 as FQNEAQ (reference sequence). Trimming removed 2 bases at V and 0 bases at J, with 7 bases between. The CDR3, as DNA: TGTGCCAGCAGCTTACAGGGGACAACTAATGAAAAACTGTTTTTT. Protein product: CASSLQGTTNEKLFF.